What follows are 28 T cell receptor beta chains derived from one specimen sequenced in a study of CD8 T cells in ankylosing spondylitis. TCRdb independently ran MiXCR on the 5' RACE reads; one entry per CDR3 protein. The profile shows 200,000 to 300,000 distinct CDR3 sequences, 20% to 30% of them singletons. The sample was blood, either unsorted or a sorted T cell fraction (not recorded which). The source is a male donor with ankylosing spondylitis or in good health (not recorded which).

The chain has TRBV11-2 and TRBJ1-2, with D unresolved. V lost 5 bases and J lost 6, with 19 bases in between. The CDR3 sequence is 15 residues long. Germline CDR1 and CDR2: SGHAT and FQNNGV. CDR3 amino acids: CASSPEWTAVNGYTF. The CDR3 nucleotides are TGTGCCAGCAGCCCTGAATGGACCGCCGTGAATGGCTACACCTTC.

This chain connects TRBV6-5 to TRBJ1-2; TRBD1 aligns across 9 bases. V was clipped by 2 bases and J by 7 bases; unmatched bases: 5. The CDR3 covers 14 residues. The germline gives CDR1 MNHEY, CDR2 SVGAGI. For the CDR3, the DNA is TGTGCCAGCAGTTACGGGACAGGGCCCTCTGGCTACACCTTC. This codes for CASSYGTGPSGYTF.

This clonotype was detected many times. The chain recombines TRBV5-1 with TRBJ1-2, with D perhaps TRBD1 (6 bases). V lost 4 bases and J lost 2, with 9 bases in between. Germline V gene data show CDR1 as SGHRS and CDR2 as YFSETQ. This CDR3 comprises 13 residues. In nucleotides, the CDR3 is TGCGCCAGCAGCCCTACAGGGAACTATGGCTACACCTTC. Translating it yields CASSPTGNYGYTF.

The chain links TRBV20-1 to TRBJ2-5, with TRBD2 identical over 7 bases. Germline CDR1 and CDR2: DFQATT and SNEGSKA (reference sequence). V gave up 2 bases and J gave up 1 base; unmatched junction bases: 4. The CDR3 consists of 14 residues. CDR3 in amino acids: CSARPRLAQETQYF. The CDR3 DNA reads TGCAGTGCTAGACCTAGACTAGCCCAAGAGACCCAGTACTTC.

Ten or more counts support this clonotype. The rearrangement uses TRBV20-1 and TRBJ1-2, with D uncertain. The CDR3 consists of 14 residues. The V end was cut by 7 bases, the J end by 3 bases, with 18 bases between. Germline V gives CDR1 DFQATT, CDR2 SNEGSKA (reference sequence). The CDR3, as DNA: TGCAGTGTTCGTACCCTTAGGGATTACTATGGCTACACCTTC. It translates to CSVRTLRDYYGYTF.

In DNA, the CDR3 is TGCGCCAGCAGGCCCCTGGCGGGGGGGGGAGATACGCAGTATTTT. Protein: CASRPLAGGGDTQYF. J is TRBJ2-3 and V is TRBV10-2; 9 bases map to TRBD2. Trimming at V came to 6 bases and at J to 5 bases, leaving 9 bases not matched to a gene. There are 15 residues in the CDR3. The V gene's germline CDR1 is WSHSY and CDR2 SAAADI.

This clonotype occurred a few times. DNA of the CDR3: TGTGCCAGCAGTATGGGAGGACAGCCCCAGCATTTT. It codes for CASSMGGQPQHF. The chain couples TRBV6-6 to TRBJ1-5, with unresolved D. Per germline, CDR1 MNHNY and CDR2 SVGAGI (reference sequence). This CDR3 comprises 12 residues. The V and J ends lost 5 bases and 7 bases respectively, with 9 bases between them.

This clonotype came up a few times. The chain joins TRBV5-5 to TRBJ2-7; D unclear. Germline CDR1 SGHKS, CDR2 YYEKEE (reference sequence). V lost 2 bases and J 5 bases, leaving 8 bases between the germline ends. This CDR3 region has 12 residues. In DNA form, the CDR3 reads TGTGCCAGCAGCTTTGGGCAGAACGAGCAGTACTTC. Translated, it gives CASSFGQNEQYF.

This chain uses TRBV20-1 with TRBJ2-7, with D tentatively TRBD2 (5 bases). The germline V gene encodes CDR1 DFQATT and CDR2 SNEGSKA (reference sequence). The CDR3 loop spans 13 amino acids. V lost 5 bases, J lost 2 bases, and 13 bases lay in between. The CDR3 reads CSAEAPLAYEQYF. Written as DNA, the CDR3 is TGCAGTGCTGAAGCCCCACTAGCCTACGAGCAGTACTTC.

This clonotype is medium-sized (0.01 to 0.1%). The V and J genes are TRBV5-1 and TRBJ2-3; D gene ambiguous. The CDR3 contains 17 residues. V lost 0 bases to trimming and J lost 2 bases, with 16 bases between them. Germline V CDR1 and CDR2: SGHRS, YFSETQ. Written as DNA, the CDR3 is TGCGCCAGCAGCTTGGCCGGCCGGCAGTCTCTCACAGATACGCAGTATTTT. It translates to CASSLAGRQSLTDTQYF.

The chain links TRBV12-3 or TRBV12-4 to TRBJ1-1; TRBD1 matches 8 bases. The CDR3 has 12 residues. Trimming removed 6 bases from V and 7 bases from J; junction bases left unmatched: 4. As DNA, the CDR3 is TGTGCCAGCAGCCCGGACAGGGTTGAAGCTTTCTTT. It is translated as CASSPDRVEAFF.

The chain has TRBV6-5 and TRBJ2-5; a possible D gene is TRBD2 (7 bases). The CDR3 is 15 residues long. Trimming cost V 2 bases and J 5 bases, with 15 bases left between them. In germline, CDR1 is MNHEY, CDR2 SVGAGI. This CDR3 is CASSYRRGAGETQYF. CDR3 in DNA: TGTGCCAGCAGTTACCGTCGGGGGGCGGGGGAGACCCAGTACTTC.

This clonotype was seen a handful of times. CDR3 amino acids: CATSDWGGAGADTQYF. In nucleotides, the CDR3 is TGTGCCACCAGTGATTGGGGGGGGGCAGGAGCAGATACGCAGTATTTT. The chain recombines TRBV24-1 with TRBJ2-3; the D gene is possibly TRBD2 (7 bases). Germline lookup yields CDR1 KGHDR and CDR2 SFDVKD. Trimming shortened V by 2 bases and J by 4 bases, and 15 bases separated the two germline ends. The CDR3 is made up of 16 amino acids.

This chain joins TRBV7-6 and TRBJ2-7, with a possible D match to TRBD1 (6 bases). The V and J ends lost 4 bases and 4 bases respectively, with 11 bases between them. Per germline, CDR1 SGHVS and CDR2 FNYEAQ. This CDR3 spans 13 amino acids. The CDR3 region has the DNA TGTGCCAGCAGCTGGGGGCCTCTTTACGAGCAGTACTTC. It specifies CASSWGPLYEQYF.

This clonotype showed up many times. The gene calls are TRBV24-1 and TRBJ2-1; 15 nucleotides align to TRBD2. There are 17 residues in the CDR3. Trimming took 7 bases from V and 6 from J; bases not matched to a gene: 9. CDR1 and CDR2 from the germline V gene are KGHDR and SFDVKD. The CDR3 spells CATSSAGLAGGSNEQFF. The DNA for the CDR3 is TGTGCCACCAGCTCCGCGGGACTAGCGGGGGGTAGCAATGAGCAGTTCTTC.

This clonotype was counted at least ten times. This sequence joins TRBV29-1 and TRBJ2-1, with no clear D. Germline V gene lookup returns CDR1 SQVTM and CDR2 ANQGSEA. CDR3 length: 11 amino acids. Trimming took 5 bases from V and 9 from J, leaving 11 bases between them. CDR3 bases: TGCAGCGTTACCGTTCGGGCTGAGCAGTTCTTC. It encodes CSVTVRAEQFF.

Ten or more counts support this clonotype. The chain carries TRBV6-1 and TRBJ2-7; D possibly corresponds to TRBD1 (5 bases). Germline CDR1 MNHNS, CDR2 SASEGT. CDR3 length equals 13 residues. Trimming removed 6 bases from V and 6 bases from J, with 15 bases in between. The CDR3: CASRGPWGGEQYF. Here the CDR3 DNA reads TGTGCCAGCAGGGGTCCGTGGGGCGGCGAGCAGTACTTC.

This chain uses TRBV7-8 with TRBJ2-5, with a weak D call TRBD1 (6 bases). The V and J ends lost 8 bases and 3 bases respectively, with 16 bases between them. Looked up from germline, CDR1 is SGHVS and CDR2 is FQNEAQ. This CDR3 has 14 residues. Written as DNA, the CDR3 is TGTGCCAGCCGTGGTTCAGGGGTAAAAGAGACCCAGTACTTC. This sequence encodes CASRGSGVKETQYF.

This clonotype was seen a handful of times. The rearrangement joins TRBV29-1 to TRBJ1-1, with TRBD1 matching over 7 bases. This CDR3 region has 13 residues. Germline values: CDR1 SQVTM, CDR2 ANQGSEA. V dropped 5 bases and J dropped 0; count of bases not matched to a gene: 3. The CDR3 nucleotides read TGCAGCGTTTTGACAGGGCTGAACACTGAAGCTTTCTTT. As protein: CSVLTGLNTEAFF.

This clonotype was found many times. The CDR3 region has the DNA TGTGCCAGCACCTTGGGACTGCTATCTTCGAATGAGCAGTTCTTC. Protein: CASTLGLLSSNEQFF. This chain joins TRBV12-3 or TRBV12-4 and TRBJ2-1, with D possibly TRBD2 on 6 matching bases. There are 15 residues in the CDR3. V gave up 7 bases and J gave up 7 bases, with 20 bases separating them.

The chain is built from TRBV20-1 and TRBJ2-5; TRBD2 might be the D (6 bases). CDR1 is DFQATT, CDR2 SNEGSKA, per germline (reference sequence). Trimming took 5 bases from V and 3 from J, leaving 16 bases between them. This CDR3 has 14 residues. CDR3 DNA: TGCAGTGCTCCCAGCGGGCTACAGGAAGAGACCCAGTACTTC. It codes for CSAPSGLQEETQYF.

This clonotype was picked up many times. The chain's CDR3 is CSVGPLAGGRNEQFF. In nucleotides, the CDR3 is TGCAGCGTTGGACCTCTAGCGGGGGGCCGCAATGAGCAGTTCTTC. This chain joins TRBV29-1 and TRBJ2-1, with 11 positions matching TRBD2. Trimming at V came to 4 bases and at J to 6 bases, leaving 8 bases not matched to a gene. This CDR3 contains 15 residues. In germline, CDR1 is SQVTM, CDR2 ANQGSEA.

This sequence joins TRBV20-1 and TRBJ2-7, with 9 bases aligning to TRBD1. V lost 6 bases and J lost 6; bases outside the gene matches: 6. The germline CDR1 and CDR2 sequences are DFQATT and SNEGSKA (reference sequence). This CDR3 has 12 residues. The CDR3 DNA reads TGCAGTGCCCGGGACAGGGTACTCGAGCAGTACTTC. Protein: CSARDRVLEQYF.

This clonotype has a handful of counts. The rearrangement links TRBV6-1 to TRBJ1-4; TRBD1 agrees at 7 bases. Germline trimming cut 6 bases from V and 6 bases from J; bases unmatched to any gene: 4. Germline V lookup: CDR1 MNHNS, CDR2 SASEGT. The CDR3 is 13 amino acids. The CDR3: CASSTQGDEKLFF. Here the CDR3 DNA reads TGTGCCAGCAGCACGCAGGGGGATGAAAAACTGTTTTTT.

The rearrangement uses TRBV6-1 and TRBJ2-6, with D unclear. V was shortened by 5 bases and J by 4 bases, with 9 bases between the two germline ends. CDR1 MNHNS and CDR2 SASEGT come from the germline V gene. The CDR3 contains 14 residues. The CDR3 here is CASSRAAGANVLTF. Here the CDR3 DNA reads TGTGCCAGCAGTAGGGCCGCCGGGGCCAACGTCCTGACTTTC.

This clonotype appeared a few times. The chain has TRBV29-1 and TRBJ1-1; D unclear. With 4 bases removed from V and 1 base from J, the gap between germline ends came to 13 bases. CDR1 is SQVTM and CDR2 is ANQGSEA in the germline V gene. The CDR3 consists of 14 residues. This chain's CDR3 is CSVALQTKNTEAFF. The DNA for the CDR3 is TGCAGCGTTGCTCTACAGACTAAGAACACTGAAGCTTTCTTT.

The sample holds many counts of this clonotype. The chain carries TRBV2 and TRBJ1-1; D gene unclear. Looked up from germline, CDR1 is SNHLY and CDR2 is FYNNEI. V was shortened by 6 bases and J by 3 bases, with 11 bases between the two germline ends. CDR3 size: 13 residues. This CDR3 reads CASSTDMDTEAFF. CDR3 nucleotides: TGTGCCAGCAGCACTGATATGGACACTGAAGCTTTCTTT.

The chain combines TRBV12-3 or TRBV12-4 with TRBJ2-1; D is perhaps TRBD2 (5 bases). This CDR3 spans 14 amino acids. The V and J ends lost 1 base and 15 bases respectively, with 19 bases between them. CDR3 bases: TGTGCCAGCAGTTTAGAGGAGGCAGACCCTTGGGTGTTCTTC. Residues: CASSLEEADPWVFF.